The clone carrying this T cell receptor (beta chain) was counted only a few times. Its antigen is still unknown. The sample comes from a study of vaccination and CD4 T cells after COVID-19. At the level of the study: For post-vaccine samples, collection took place a median approximately 77 days after dose two, ranging from 14 to 241.

Described treatment: roughly 11-day PBMC culture with coronavirus spike peptide pools or control peptides (ViraFEST assay). Those CD4+ T cells from the unexposed donor predate the COVID-19 pandemic (2011-2018). PBMCs, plated at about 2.2 million per well, were grown in the presence of around 10 IU/ml IL-2 and 9 to 10 ug/ml peptide pools. The authors replaced half the medium with fresh IL-2 medium on days 3 and 7. The V end was cut by 4 bases, the J end by 3 bases, with 7 bases between. Germline-derived CDR1 and CDR2 are SEHNR and FQNEAQ (reference sequence). The CDR3 has 12 amino acids. Researchers used the Oncomine TCR Beta short-read assay to sequence DNA from cultured CD4+ T cells. Using its own MiXCR run on the PCR reads, TCRdb lists one record per CDR3 protein. The repertoire holds about 5,600 distinct CDR3 sequences, roughly two fifths seen once, with about 35% in the top ten.

The sample taken for sequencing was CD4+ T cells from blood, cultured in vitro. V and J are TRBV7-9 and TRBJ2-7; D remains unclear. The TCR comes from a human donor in good health. CDR3 nucleotides: TGTGCCAGCAGCTCGGACGGCTACGAGCAGTACTTC. This sequence encodes CASSSDGYEQYF.